This TCR beta chain is drawn from a study of cytomegalovirus exposure and HLA in healthy donors. There were likely unrecorded immune exposures, though donors were nominally healthy when sampled. A multiplex PCR was run with 60 Vbeta primers and 13 Jbeta primers. The data were produced by immunoSEQ multiplex PCR, yet TCRdb's version contains in-frame clones alone and is incomplete. Of about 200,000 clones in the sample, around three quarters were seen once. CDR3 length equals 13 residues. This receptor was identified in a man in his thirties or forties in good health and CMV-seronegative. V and J are TRBV5-7 and TRBJ2-5; D gene ambiguous. Matching the DNA end better, TRBJ2-7 makes the J call doubtful. TRBV5-7 is flagged as an ORF with uncertain function. Input material: PBMCs. The CDR3, as DNA: TGTGCCAGCAGCTTGACTGACACCTACGAGCAGTACTTC. Protein product: CASSLTDTYEQYF.